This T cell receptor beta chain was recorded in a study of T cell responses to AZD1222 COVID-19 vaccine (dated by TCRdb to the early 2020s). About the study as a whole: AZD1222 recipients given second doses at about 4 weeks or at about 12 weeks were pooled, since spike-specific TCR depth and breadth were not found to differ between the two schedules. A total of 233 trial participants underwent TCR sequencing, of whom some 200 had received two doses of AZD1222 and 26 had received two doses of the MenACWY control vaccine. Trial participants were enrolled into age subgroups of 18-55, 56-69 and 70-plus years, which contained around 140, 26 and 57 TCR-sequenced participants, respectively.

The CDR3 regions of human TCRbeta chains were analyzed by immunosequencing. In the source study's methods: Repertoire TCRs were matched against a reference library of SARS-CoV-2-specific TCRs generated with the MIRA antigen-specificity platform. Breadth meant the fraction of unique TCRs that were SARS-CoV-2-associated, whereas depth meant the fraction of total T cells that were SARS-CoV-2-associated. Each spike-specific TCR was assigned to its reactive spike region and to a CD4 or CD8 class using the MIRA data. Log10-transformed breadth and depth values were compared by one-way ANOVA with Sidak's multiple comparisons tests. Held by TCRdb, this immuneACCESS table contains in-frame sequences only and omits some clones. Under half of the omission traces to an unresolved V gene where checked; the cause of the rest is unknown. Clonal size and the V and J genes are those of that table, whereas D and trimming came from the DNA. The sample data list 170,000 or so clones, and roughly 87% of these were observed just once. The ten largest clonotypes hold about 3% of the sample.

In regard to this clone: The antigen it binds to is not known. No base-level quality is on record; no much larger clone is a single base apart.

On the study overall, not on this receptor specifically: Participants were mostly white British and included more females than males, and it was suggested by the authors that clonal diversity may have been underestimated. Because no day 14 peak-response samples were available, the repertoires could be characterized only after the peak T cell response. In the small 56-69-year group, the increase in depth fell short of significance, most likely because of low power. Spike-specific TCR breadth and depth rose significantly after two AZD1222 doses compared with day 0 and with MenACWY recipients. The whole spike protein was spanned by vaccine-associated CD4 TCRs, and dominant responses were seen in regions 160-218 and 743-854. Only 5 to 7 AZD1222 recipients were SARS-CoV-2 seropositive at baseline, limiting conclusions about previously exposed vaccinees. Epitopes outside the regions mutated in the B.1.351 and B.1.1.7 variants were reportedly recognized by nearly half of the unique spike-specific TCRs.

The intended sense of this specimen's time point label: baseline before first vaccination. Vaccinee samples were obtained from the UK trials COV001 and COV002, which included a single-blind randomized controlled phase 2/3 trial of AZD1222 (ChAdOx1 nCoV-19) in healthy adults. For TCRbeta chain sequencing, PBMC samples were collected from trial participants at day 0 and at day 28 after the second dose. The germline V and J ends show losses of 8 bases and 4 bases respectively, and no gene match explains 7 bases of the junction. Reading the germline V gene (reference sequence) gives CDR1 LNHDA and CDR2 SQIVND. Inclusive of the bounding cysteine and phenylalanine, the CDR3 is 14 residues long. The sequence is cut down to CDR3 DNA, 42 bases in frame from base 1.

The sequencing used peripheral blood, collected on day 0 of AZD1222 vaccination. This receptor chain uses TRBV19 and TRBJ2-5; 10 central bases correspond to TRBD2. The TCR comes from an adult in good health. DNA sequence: TGTGCCAGTCAAGCGGGAGGGCCCCGAGAGACCCAGTACTTC. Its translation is CASQAGGPRETQYF.